This T cell receptor (beta chain) emerged from a study of blood T cell repertoires in COVID-19. Turning to the study itself: T cells, B-cell-depleted T cells, or PBMCs provided the cDNA or gDNA that served as material.

The assay was immunoSEQ multiplex PCR, and TCRdb's table has in-frame clones only and misses some. The repertoire consists of 100,000 to 150,000 clones, with 70% to 90% occurring once and the leading ten covering less than 8%. V was clipped by 7 bases and J by 6 bases; unmatched bases: 8. Germline V gene sequence: CDR1 LGHNT, CDR2 FRNRAP. The CDR3 sequence is 15 residues long. This chain connects TRBV12-5 to TRBJ2-1; TRBD2 agrees at 11 bases. Material: peripheral blood. This receptor was obtained from a man aged 50 to 60 with acute or convalescent COVID-19. The CDR3 loop reads CASATGLAGTNEQFF. The CDR3 nucleotides read TGTGCTAGTGCCACCGGACTAGCGGGCACCAATGAGCAGTTCTTC.